This entry lists 2 T cell receptor beta chains sequenced from one sample in a study of blood T cell repertoires in COVID-19. Data came from immunoSEQ multiplex PCR; TCRdb stores just in-frame clones and leaves some out. Of 650,000 to 800,000 clones in the sample, 75% to 90% were seen once. Input material: peripheral blood. All receptors derive from a woman aged 18-30 years with acute or convalescent COVID-19.

The chain combines TRBV4-2 with TRBJ2-3; 8 nucleotides match TRBD2. J was trimmed by 5 bases and V by 1 base; bases with no gene match: 5. Germline loops: CDR1 LGHNA, CDR2 YNFKEQ. The CDR3 spans 15 residues. This chain's CDR3 is CASSQGLLAGDTQYF. For the CDR3, the DNA is TGTGCCAGCAGCCAAGGGCTGCTAGCGGGAGATACGCAGTATTTT.

J is TRBJ1-1 and V is TRBV7-2, with 7 bases fitting TRBD1. Germline CDR1 and CDR2: SGHTA and FQGNSA. V was clipped by 5 bases and J by 10 bases; unmatched bases: 7. This CDR3 comprises 12 residues. CDR3 sequence: CASSPWTGRAFF. In DNA form, the CDR3 reads TGTGCCAGCAGCCCCTGGACAGGAAGAGCTTTCTTT.